One and the same sample provided the 25 T cell receptor beta chains below, sequenced in a study of blood T cell repertoires in COVID-19. This table comes from immunoSEQ multiplex PCR, and its TCRdb copy is limited to in-frame clones, with some not included. The sample has roughly 75,000 clones, roughly 90% seen once; the top ten hold about 5.7%. The sample was peripheral blood. The source of these receptors is a man at least 80 years old with COVID-19, enrolled during active disease.

J is TRBJ1-5 and V is TRBV2; D remains ambiguous. V gave up 5 bases and J gave up 7 bases, with 15 bases separating them. CDR3 size: 14 residues. CDR1 and CDR2 (germline): SNHLY, FYNNEI. The CDR3 DNA reads as TGTGCCAGCAGTAGGGAGGGAGCGGGACAGCCCCAGCATTTT. This sequence encodes CASSREGAGQPQHF.

The CDR3: CASSRQAQETQYF. In nucleotides, the CDR3 is TGCGCCAGCAGCCGACAGGCCCAAGAGACCCAGTACTTC. The V call is TRBV4-1, the J call TRBJ2-5; TRBD1 is a possible D gene (6 bases). V lost 4 bases, J lost 1 base, and 7 bases lay in between. The CDR3 runs to 13 residues. Germline assignment: CDR1 MGHRA and CDR2 YSYEKL.

In this sample, this clone turned up a few times. The genes are TRBV3-1 (or the pseudogene TRBV3-2) and TRBJ1-1; perhaps TRBD1 as D (6 bases). Per the germline V gene, CDR1 is LGHDT and CDR2 is YNNKEL (reference sequence). The CDR3 runs to 13 residues. The germline V and J ends were trimmed by 10 bases and 1 base, with 13 bases remaining between them. CDR3 nucleotides: TGTGCCACCACTTTCAGGGGGAACACTGAAGCTTTCTTT. It is translated as CATTFRGNTEAFF.

V and J are TRBV7-7 and TRBJ1-1; D remains unclear. Germline CDR1 and CDR2: SSHAT and FNYEAQ (reference sequence). The CDR3 covers 13 residues. V lost 5 bases to trimming and J lost 1 base, with 8 bases between them. The CDR3 loop is CASSIRWNTEAFF. The CDR3 coding sequence is TGTGCCAGCAGCATACGGTGGAACACTGAAGCTTTCTTT.

In regard to this clone: Additional DNA sequences in this sample encode the identical CDR3. The chain combines TRBV3-1 (or the pseudogene TRBV3-2) with TRBJ1-5; the D is unclear. The CDR3 has 13 amino acids. The ends were cut back, 0 bases at V and 7 bases at J, with 7 bases in the middle. Per germline, CDR1 LGHDT and CDR2 YNNKEL (reference sequence). The CDR3 nucleotides are TGTGCCAGCAGCCAAGATCGGGGACAGCCCCAGCATTTT. Translated: CASSQDRGQPQHF.

The chain recombines TRBV10-3 with TRBJ1-6, with D perhaps TRBD1 (5 bases). The CDR3 contains 16 residues. V shed 0 bases and J shed 9 bases, with 15 bases lying between them. Germline V gene lookup returns CDR1 ENHRY and CDR2 SYGVKD. CDR3 sequence: CAISESDRGMGSPLHF. In DNA, the CDR3 is TGTGCCATCAGTGAGTCCGACCGGGGGATGGGTTCACCCCTCCACTTT.

V gene TRBV29-1 combines with J gene TRBJ2-7, with TRBD1 matching over 8 bases. Trimming took 1 base from V and 2 from J; bases not matched to a gene: 1. Germline V lookup: CDR1 SQVTM, CDR2 ANQGSEA. The CDR3 runs to 13 residues. This CDR3 is CSVEGQGTYEQYF. Written as DNA, the CDR3 is TGCAGCGTTGAAGGACAGGGGACCTACGAGCAGTACTTC.

J is TRBJ2-7 and V is TRBV9; 7 nucleotides agree with TRBD2. V trimming: 0 bases; J trimming: 2 bases; junction bases outside the gene matches: 5. The CDR3 loop spans 15 amino acids. CDR1 SGDLS and CDR2 YYNGEE come from the germline V gene. The CDR3 spells CASSVGAGETYEQYF. CDR3 in DNA: TGTGCCAGCAGCGTAGGGGCGGGGGAGACCTACGAGCAGTACTTC.

The chain links TRBV5-1 to TRBJ2-3; 8 bases match TRBD1. The trim removed 4 bases at V and 4 bases at J, leaving 5 bases unmatched. The CDR3 totals 14 residues. The germline V gene has CDR1 SGHRS and CDR2 YFSETQ. For the CDR3, the DNA is TGCGCCAGCAGCGCGGACAGGGTGCCAGATACGCAGTATTTT. This encodes CASSADRVPDTQYF.

The chain employs TRBV6-5 and TRBJ1-6; 8 bases agree with TRBD1. V was clipped by 5 bases and J by 9 bases; unmatched bases: 3. The V gene's germline CDR1 is MNHEY and CDR2 SVGAGI. This CDR3 is 13 amino acids long. CDR3 amino acids: CASSQGQASPLHF. The CDR3, as DNA: TGTGCCAGCAGTCAGGGACAGGCTTCACCCCTCCACTTT.

The chain recombines TRBV5-1 with TRBJ2-2, with 7 bases fitting TRBD1. CDR3 length: 16 residues. The ends lost 3 bases at V and 5 bases at J; junction bases unmatched: 10. Germline assignment: CDR1 SGHRS and CDR2 YFSETQ. The CDR3 nucleotides read TGCGCCAGCAGCTACCGGGACAGCCGGGAAACCGGGGAGCTGTTTTTT. Translated: CASSYRDSRETGELFF. The complete variable domain, with remaining parts taken from reference TRBV5-1 and TRBJ2-2, reads KAGVTQTPRYLIKTRGQQVTLSCSPISGHRSVSWYQQTPGQGLQFLFEYFSETQRNKGNFPGRFSGRQFSNSRSEMNVSTLELGDSALYLCASSYRDSRETGELFFGEGSRLTVL.

This chain joins TRBV7-6 and TRBJ1-3, with 8 bases matching TRBD1. This CDR3 has 15 residues. Trimming took 5 bases from V and 8 from J; bases not matched to a gene: 11. Germline values: CDR1 SGHVS, CDR2 FNYEAQ. DNA for the CDR3: TGTGCCAGCAGCCAAGACAGGGGAAAAGGGGACACCATATATTTT. Its protein is CASSQDRGKGDTIYF.

This clone occurred a few times. The rearrangement uses TRBV19 and TRBJ1-4; 7 bases agree with TRBD1. CDR1 and CDR2 from the germline V gene are LNHDA and SQIVND (reference sequence). Germline trimming cut 1 base from V and 8 bases from J; bases unmatched to any gene: 4. CDR3 length: 14 residues. The CDR3, as DNA: TGTGCCAGTAGTATAGCAGGGGGTGTCGAAAAACTGTTTTTT. It is translated as CASSIAGGVEKLFF.

V and J are TRBV28 and TRBJ1-1; D might be TRBD1 (6 bases). Germline V CDR1 and CDR2: MDHEN, SYDVKM. Trimming removed 4 bases at V and 6 bases at J, with 15 bases between. This CDR3 contains 14 residues. The CDR3: CASSSGEGDAEAFF. Here the CDR3 DNA reads TGTGCCAGCAGTTCAGGGGAGGGGGACGCTGAAGCTTTCTTT.

The J gene is TRBJ2-1, the V gene TRBV28, with 7 positions matching TRBD2. The V gene's germline CDR1 is MDHEN and CDR2 SYDVKM. The length of the CDR3 is 13 residues. J lost 10 bases, V lost 4 bases, and 7 bases had no gene match. CDR3 in DNA: TGTGCCAGCAGTTCTAGCGGCGGCTGGGAGCAGTTCTTC. This gives the protein CASSSSGGWEQFF.

This chain joins TRBV5-4 and TRBJ2-7; 9 bases fit TRBD1. Per germline, CDR1 SGHNT and CDR2 YYREEE (reference sequence). The CDR3 totals 14 residues. J gave up 2 bases and V 6 bases, and 6 bases lay outside the gene matches. The CDR3 loop reads CASTPDRGTYEQYF. Written as DNA, the CDR3 is TGTGCCAGCACCCCGGACAGGGGAACCTACGAGCAGTACTTC.

The chain recombines TRBV10-2 with TRBJ2-5; D may be TRBD2 (6 bases). The germline V gene encodes CDR1 WSHSY and CDR2 SAAADI. V lost 2 bases, J lost 6 bases, and 13 bases lay in between. CDR3 size: 14 residues. CDR3 in DNA: TGCGCCAGCAGTGAGAGGGGACTCTCCCAGACCCAGTACTTC. It translates to CASSERGLSQTQYF.

This chain connects TRBV28 to TRBJ1-6; D is possibly TRBD1 (5 bases). CDR3 length: 12 residues. Deletions cut 6 bases from V and 14 bases from J, with 14 bases between. Germline CDR1 is MDHEN and CDR2 is SYDVKM. The CDR3 sequence: CASSRVAKSLHF. CDR3 DNA: TGTGCCAGCAGCAGGGTGGCGAAGTCCCTCCACTTT.

In its sample, this clone was seen once. The rearrangement joins TRBV2 to TRBJ1-6; no firm D call. Germline loops: CDR1 SNHLY, CDR2 FYNNEI. V was shortened by 1 base and J by 6 bases, with 10 bases between the two germline ends. The CDR3 sequence is 15 residues long. The CDR3 protein is CASSEEAGLNSPLHF. The CDR3 DNA sequence: TGTGCCAGCAGTGAAGAGGCAGGCCTTAATTCACCCCTCCACTTT.

This chain uses TRBV20-1 with TRBJ2-7; the match to TRBD2 covers 8 bases. This CDR3 contains 15 residues. CDR1 DFQATT and CDR2 SNEGSKA come from the germline V gene (reference sequence). V shed 3 bases and J 3 bases; nucleotides not matched to a gene: 10. The CDR3 DNA reads TGCAGTGCTAGTGCCCTAGCGGGCCAAGTCTACGAGCAGTACTTC. Its translation: CSASALAGQVYEQYF.

CDR3 sequence: CASSLNPGRTGGLRNTEAFF. In nucleotides, the CDR3 is TGTGCCAGCAGTTTAAACCCCGGACGGACAGGGGGGTTACGGAACACTGAAGCTTTCTTT. The V call is TRBV27, the J call TRBJ1-1; 10 nucleotides agree with TRBD1. Germline CDR1 and CDR2: MNHEY and SMNVEV (reference sequence). This CDR3 comprises 20 residues. V shed 2 bases and J 1 base; nucleotides not matched to a gene: 16.

CDR3 in amino acids: CASRQGRQETQYF. As DNA, the CDR3 is TGTGCCAGCAGACAGGGGCGCCAAGAGACCCAGTACTTC. The chain links TRBV7-9 to TRBJ2-5; 7 positions match TRBD1. The CDR3 loop spans 13 amino acids. The germline gives CDR1 SEHNR, CDR2 FQNEAQ (reference sequence). V was clipped by 6 bases and J by 1 base; unmatched bases: 2. The variable domain in full, completed from reference TRBV7-9 and TRBJ2-5, reads DTGVSQNPRHKITKRGQNVTFRCDPISEHNRLYWYRQTLGQGPEFLTYFQNEAQLEKSRLLSDRFSAERPKGSFSTLEIQRTEQGDSAMYLCASRQGRQETQYFGPGTRLLVL.

V and J are TRBV7-9 and TRBJ2-7; D perhaps matches TRBD1 (5 bases). V was clipped by 2 bases and J by 5 bases, with 13 bases between them. This CDR3 spans 14 amino acids. CDR1 is SEHNR and CDR2 is FQNEAQ in the germline V gene (reference sequence). CDR3 sequence reads: CASSLSTDYHEQYF. As DNA, the CDR3 is TGTGCCAGCAGCTTATCGACAGATTACCACGAGCAGTACTTC.

The genes are TRBV11-2 and TRBJ1-3; D call uncertain. The CDR3 extends over 14 amino acids. In germline, CDR1 is SGHAT, CDR2 FQNNGV. The V end was cut by 5 bases, the J end by 5 bases, with 13 bases between. Here the CDR3 reads CASSPPGIRNTIYF. The CDR3 nucleotides read TGTGCCAGCAGCCCCCCGGGAATCCGAAACACCATATATTTT.

The chain recombines TRBV27 with TRBJ1-2, with no clear D. Between the trimmed V and J ends, which lost 2 bases and 3 bases, there was a span of 13 bases. This CDR3 has 15 residues. Germline loops: CDR1 MNHEY, CDR2 SMNVEV (reference sequence). The CDR3 DNA is TGTGCCAGCAGTTTAGCGAGGCCTATAGACTATGGCTACACCTTC. It specifies CASSLARPIDYGYTF.